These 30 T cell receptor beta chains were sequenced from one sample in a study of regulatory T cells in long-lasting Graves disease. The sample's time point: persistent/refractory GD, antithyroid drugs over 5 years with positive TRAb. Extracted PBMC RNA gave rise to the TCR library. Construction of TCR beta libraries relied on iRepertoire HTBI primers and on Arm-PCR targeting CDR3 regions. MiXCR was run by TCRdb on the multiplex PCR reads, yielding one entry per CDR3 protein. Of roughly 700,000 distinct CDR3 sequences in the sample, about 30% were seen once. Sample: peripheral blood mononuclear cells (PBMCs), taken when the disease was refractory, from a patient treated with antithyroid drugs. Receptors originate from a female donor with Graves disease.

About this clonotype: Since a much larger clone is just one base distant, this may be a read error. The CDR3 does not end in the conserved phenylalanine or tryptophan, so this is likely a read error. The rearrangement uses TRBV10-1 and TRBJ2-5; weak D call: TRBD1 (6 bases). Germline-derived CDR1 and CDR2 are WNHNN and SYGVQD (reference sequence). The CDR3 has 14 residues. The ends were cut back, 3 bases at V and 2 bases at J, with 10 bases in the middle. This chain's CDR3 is CASSDRGTQETQYL. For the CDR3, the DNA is TGCGCCAGCAGTGACAGGGGCACTCAAGAGACCCAGTACTTA.

The CDR3 loop is CASSSTGGSVRNEQFF. As DNA, the CDR3 is TGCGCCAGCAGCTCAACTGGCGGGAGTGTTCGGAATGAGCAGTTCTTC. V gene TRBV5-1 combines with J gene TRBJ2-1; 7 bases are a match to TRBD2. V lost 3 bases, J lost 7 bases, and 13 bases stayed unmatched. The CDR3 totals 16 residues. Germline V gene lookup returns CDR1 SGHRS and CDR2 YFSETQ.

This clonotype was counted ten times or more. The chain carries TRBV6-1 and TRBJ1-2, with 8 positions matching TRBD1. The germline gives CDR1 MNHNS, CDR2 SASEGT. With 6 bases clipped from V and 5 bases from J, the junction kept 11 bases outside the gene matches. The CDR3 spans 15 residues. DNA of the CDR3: TGTGCCAGCAGCCCCCGTGGACAGGGCCCATATGGCTACACCTTC. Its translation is CASSPRGQGPYGYTF.

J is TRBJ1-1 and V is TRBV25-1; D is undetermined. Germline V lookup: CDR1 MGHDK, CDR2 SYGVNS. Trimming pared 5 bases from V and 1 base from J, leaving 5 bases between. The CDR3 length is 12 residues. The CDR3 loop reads CASSKWNTEAFF. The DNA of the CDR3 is TGTGCCAGCAGTAAATGGAACACTGAAGCTTTCTTT.

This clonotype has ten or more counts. The DNA for the CDR3 is TGTGCCAGCAGCTTAGGTGGACAGGGCCTCTCCTACGAGCAGTACTTC. Its protein is CASSLGGQGLSYEQYF. This chain links TRBV11-2 with TRBJ2-7, with 8 bases that match TRBD1. CDR1 and CDR2 from the germline V gene are SGHAT and FQNNGV. V lost 1 base and J lost 0; bases outside the gene matches: 5. This CDR3 has 16 residues.

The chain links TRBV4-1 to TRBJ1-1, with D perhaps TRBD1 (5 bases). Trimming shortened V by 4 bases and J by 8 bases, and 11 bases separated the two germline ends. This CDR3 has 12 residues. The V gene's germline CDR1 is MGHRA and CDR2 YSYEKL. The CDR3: CASSRFDSEAFF. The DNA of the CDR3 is TGCGCCAGCAGCCGATTCGACAGCGAAGCTTTCTTT.

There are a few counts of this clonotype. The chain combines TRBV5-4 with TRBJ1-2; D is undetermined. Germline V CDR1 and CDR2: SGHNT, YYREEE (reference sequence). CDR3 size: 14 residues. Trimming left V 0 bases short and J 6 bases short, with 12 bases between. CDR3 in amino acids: CASSLGRAQDGYTF. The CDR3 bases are TGTGCCAGCAGCTTGGGGAGGGCGCAAGATGGCTACACCTTC.

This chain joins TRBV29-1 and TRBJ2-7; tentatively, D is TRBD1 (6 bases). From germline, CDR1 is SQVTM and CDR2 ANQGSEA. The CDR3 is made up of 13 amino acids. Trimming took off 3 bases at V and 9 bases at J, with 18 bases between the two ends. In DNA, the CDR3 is TGCAGCGTTGACAGGGGACGAAGTTCGGGGCAGTACTTC. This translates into CSVDRGRSSGQYF.

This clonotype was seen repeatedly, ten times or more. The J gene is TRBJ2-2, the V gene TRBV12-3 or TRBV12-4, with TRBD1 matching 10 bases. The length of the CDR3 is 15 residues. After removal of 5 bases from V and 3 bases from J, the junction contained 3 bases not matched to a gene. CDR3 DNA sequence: TGTGCCAGCAGTCCTGGACAGGGGGACACCGGGGAGCTGTTTTTT. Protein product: CASSPGQGDTGELFF.

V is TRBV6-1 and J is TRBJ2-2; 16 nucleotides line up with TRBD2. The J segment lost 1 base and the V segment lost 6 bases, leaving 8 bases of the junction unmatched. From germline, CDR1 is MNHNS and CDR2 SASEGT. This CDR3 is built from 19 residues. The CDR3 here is CASRVGTSGRGWNTGELFF. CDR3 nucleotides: TGTGCCAGCAGGGTTGGGACTAGCGGGAGGGGGTGGAACACCGGGGAGCTGTTTTTT.

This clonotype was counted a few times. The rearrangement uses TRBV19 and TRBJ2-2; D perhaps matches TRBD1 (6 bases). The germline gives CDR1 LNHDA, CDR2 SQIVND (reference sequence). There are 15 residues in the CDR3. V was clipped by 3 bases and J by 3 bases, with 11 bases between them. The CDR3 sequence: CASSITGQYTGELFF. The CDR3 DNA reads TGTGCCAGTAGTATCACGGGACAATACACCGGGGAGCTGTTTTTT.

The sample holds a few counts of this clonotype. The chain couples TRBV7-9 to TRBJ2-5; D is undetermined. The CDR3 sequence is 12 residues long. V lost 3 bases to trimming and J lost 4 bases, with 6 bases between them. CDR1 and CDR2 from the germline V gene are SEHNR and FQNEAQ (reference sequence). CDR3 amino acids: CASSFTGETQYF. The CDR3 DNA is TGTGCCAGCAGCTTCACGGGAGAGACCCAGTACTTC.

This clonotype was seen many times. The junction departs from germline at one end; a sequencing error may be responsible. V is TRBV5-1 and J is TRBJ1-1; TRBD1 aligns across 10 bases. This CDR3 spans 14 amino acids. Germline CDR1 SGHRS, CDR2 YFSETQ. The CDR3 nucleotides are TGTGCCAGCAGCTTAGACAGGGGGCGAACTGAAGCTTTCTTT. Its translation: CASSLDRGRTEAFF.

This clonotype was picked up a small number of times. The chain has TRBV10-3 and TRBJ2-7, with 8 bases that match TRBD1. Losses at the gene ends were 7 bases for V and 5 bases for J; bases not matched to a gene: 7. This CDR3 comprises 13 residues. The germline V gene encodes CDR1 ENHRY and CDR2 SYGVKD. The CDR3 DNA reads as TGTGCCATCACCGTAGACAGGGGCCACGAGCAGTACTTC. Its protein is CAITVDRGHEQYF.

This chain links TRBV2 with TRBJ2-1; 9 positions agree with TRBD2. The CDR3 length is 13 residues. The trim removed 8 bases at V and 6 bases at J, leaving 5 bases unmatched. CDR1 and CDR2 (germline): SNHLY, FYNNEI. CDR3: CASAGGRGNEQFF. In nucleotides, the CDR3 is TGTGCCAGCGCGGGGGGGAGGGGCAATGAGCAGTTCTTC.

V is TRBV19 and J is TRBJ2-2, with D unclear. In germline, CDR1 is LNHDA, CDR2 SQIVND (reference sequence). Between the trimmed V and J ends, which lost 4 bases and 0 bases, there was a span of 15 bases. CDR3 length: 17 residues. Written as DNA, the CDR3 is TGTGCCAGTAGTAGAACGTGGCGTAGCTCGAACACCGGGGAGCTGTTTTTT. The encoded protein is CASSRTWRSSNTGELFF. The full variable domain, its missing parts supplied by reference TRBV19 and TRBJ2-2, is DGGITQSPKYLFRKEGQNVTLSCEQNLNHDAMYWYRQDPGQGLRLIYYSQIVNDFQKGDIAEGYSVSREKKESFPLTVTSAQKNPTAFYLCASSRTWRSSNTGELFFGEGSRLTVL.

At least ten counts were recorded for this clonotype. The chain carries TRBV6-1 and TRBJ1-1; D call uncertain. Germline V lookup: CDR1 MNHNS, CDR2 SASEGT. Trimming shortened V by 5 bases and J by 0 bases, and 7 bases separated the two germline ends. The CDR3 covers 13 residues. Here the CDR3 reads CASSNRMNTEAFF. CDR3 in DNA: TGTGCCAGCAGTAATCGCATGAACACTGAAGCTTTCTTT.

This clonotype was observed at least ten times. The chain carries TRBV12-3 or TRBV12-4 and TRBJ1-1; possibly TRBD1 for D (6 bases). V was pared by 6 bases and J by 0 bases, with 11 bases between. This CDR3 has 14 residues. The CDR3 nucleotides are TGTGCCAGCAGCCCTGACAGGATGAACACTGAAGCTTTCTTT. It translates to CASSPDRMNTEAFF.

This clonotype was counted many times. In nucleotides, the CDR3 is TGTGCCAGCCGACCCTCGGGACTAGCGGCCTACGAGCAGTACTTC. Its protein product is CASRPSGLAAYEQYF. The J gene is TRBJ2-7, the V gene TRBV12-3 or TRBV12-4, with 11 bases that match TRBD2. This CDR3 region has 15 residues. J was trimmed by 2 bases and V by 8 bases; bases with no gene match: 8.

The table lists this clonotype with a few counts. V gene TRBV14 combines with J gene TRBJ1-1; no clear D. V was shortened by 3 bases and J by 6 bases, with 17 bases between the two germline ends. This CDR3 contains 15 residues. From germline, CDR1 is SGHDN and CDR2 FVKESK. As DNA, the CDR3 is TGTGCCAGCAGCCAGTTTCGGAGGGTAAAGCCTGAAGCTTTCTTT. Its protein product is CASSQFRRVKPEAFF.

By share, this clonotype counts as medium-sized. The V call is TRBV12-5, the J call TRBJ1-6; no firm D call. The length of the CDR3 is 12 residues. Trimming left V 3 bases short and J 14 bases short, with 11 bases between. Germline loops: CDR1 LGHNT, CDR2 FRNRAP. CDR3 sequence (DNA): TGTGCTAGTGGTTTTCACCCGGCCACCCTCCACTTT. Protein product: CASGFHPATLHF. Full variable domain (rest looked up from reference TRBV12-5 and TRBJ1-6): DARVTQTPRHKVTEMGQEVTMRCQPILGHNTVFWYRQTMMQGLELLAYFRNRAPLDDSGMPKDRFSAEMPDATLATLKIQPSEPRDSAVYFCASGFHPATLHFGNGTRLTVT.

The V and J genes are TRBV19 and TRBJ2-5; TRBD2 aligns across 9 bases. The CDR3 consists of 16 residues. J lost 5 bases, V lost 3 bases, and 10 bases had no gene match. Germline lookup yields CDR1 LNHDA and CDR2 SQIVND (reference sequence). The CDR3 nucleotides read TGTGCCAGTAGTATTGGGGTAGCGGGAGTTCGCGAGACCCAGTACTTC. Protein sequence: CASSIGVAGVRETQYF.

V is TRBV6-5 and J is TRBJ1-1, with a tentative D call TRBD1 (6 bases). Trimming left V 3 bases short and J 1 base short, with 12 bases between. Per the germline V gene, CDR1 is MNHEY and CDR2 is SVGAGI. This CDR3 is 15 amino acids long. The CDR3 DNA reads TGTGCCAGCAGTTATCCCGTGGGACAGAACACTGAAGCTTTCTTT. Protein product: CASSYPVGQNTEAFF.

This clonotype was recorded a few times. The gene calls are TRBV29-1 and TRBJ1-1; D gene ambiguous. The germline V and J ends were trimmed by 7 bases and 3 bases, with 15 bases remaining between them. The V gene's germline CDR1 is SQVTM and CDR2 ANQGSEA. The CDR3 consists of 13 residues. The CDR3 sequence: CSAEVRVDTEAFF. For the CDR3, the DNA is TGCAGCGCTGAGGTGAGGGTGGACACTGAAGCTTTCTTT. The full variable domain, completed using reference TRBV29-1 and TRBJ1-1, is SAVISQKPSRDICQRGTSLTIQCQVDSQVTMMFWYRQQPGQSLTLIATANQGSEATYESGFVIDKFPISRPNLTFSTLTVSNMSPEDSSIYLCSAEVRVDTEAFFGQGTRLTVV.

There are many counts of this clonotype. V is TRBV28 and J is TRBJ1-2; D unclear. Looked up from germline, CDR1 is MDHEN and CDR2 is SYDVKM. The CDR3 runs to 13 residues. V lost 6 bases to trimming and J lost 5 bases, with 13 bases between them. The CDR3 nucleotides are TGTGCCAGCAGCATAATCGGACCTTATGGCTACACCTTC. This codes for CASSIIGPYGYTF.

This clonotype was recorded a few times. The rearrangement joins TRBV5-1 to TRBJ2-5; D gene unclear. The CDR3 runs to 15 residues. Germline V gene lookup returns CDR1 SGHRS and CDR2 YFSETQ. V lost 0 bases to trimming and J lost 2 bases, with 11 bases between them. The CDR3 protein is CASSLDRLGQETQYF. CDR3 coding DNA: TGCGCCAGCAGCTTGGATCGCCTAGGGCAAGAGACCCAGTACTTC.

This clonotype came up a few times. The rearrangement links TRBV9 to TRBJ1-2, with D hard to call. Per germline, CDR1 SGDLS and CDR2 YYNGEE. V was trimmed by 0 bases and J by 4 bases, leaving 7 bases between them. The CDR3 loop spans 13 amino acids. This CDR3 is CASSVDQSYGYTF. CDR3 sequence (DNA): TGTGCCAGCAGCGTAGACCAGAGCTATGGCTACACCTTC.

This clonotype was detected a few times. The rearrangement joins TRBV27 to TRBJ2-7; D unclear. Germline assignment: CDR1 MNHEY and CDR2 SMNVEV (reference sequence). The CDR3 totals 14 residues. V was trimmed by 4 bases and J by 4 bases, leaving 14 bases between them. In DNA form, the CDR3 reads TGTGCCAGCAGTTGGGCAGTGAAGGATTACGAGCAGTACTTC. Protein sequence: CASSWAVKDYEQYF.

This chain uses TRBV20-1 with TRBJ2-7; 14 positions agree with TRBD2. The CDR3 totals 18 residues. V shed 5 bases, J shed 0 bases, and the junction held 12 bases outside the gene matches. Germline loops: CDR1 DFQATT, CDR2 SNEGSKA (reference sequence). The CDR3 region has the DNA TGCAGTGCTCAGGGAGGACTAGCGGGAGGACAAATCTCCTACGAGCAGTACTTC. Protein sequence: CSAQGGLAGGQISYEQYF.

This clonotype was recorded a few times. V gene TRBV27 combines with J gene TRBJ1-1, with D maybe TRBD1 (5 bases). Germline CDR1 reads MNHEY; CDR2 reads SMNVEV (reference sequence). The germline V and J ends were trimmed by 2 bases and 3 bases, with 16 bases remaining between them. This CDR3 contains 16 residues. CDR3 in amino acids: CASSLRSSVGHTEAFF. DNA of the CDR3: TGTGCCAGCAGTTTACGGTCCAGTGTGGGGCACACTGAAGCTTTCTTT.